The clone carrying this TCR beta chain has only one observation. This record belongs to a study of T cell responses to AZD1222 COVID-19 vaccine. Profiling relied on immunoSEQ multiplex PCR, and the TCRdb table lists in-frame clones only, not all of them. The sample contains around 150,000 clones, roughly nine tenths of which appear only once. CDR3 length equals 12 residues. V was clipped by 2 bases and J by 5 bases, with 4 bases between them. The sequencing here drew on peripheral blood, taken 28 days after the second AZD1222 dose. This receptor was obtained from an adult who received the AZD1222 COVID-19 vaccine. The chain uses TRBV12-3 or TRBV12-4 and TRBJ1-5; D unresolved. DNA of the CDR3: TGTGCCAGCAGTTTATCCGATCAGCCCCAGCATTTT. Its translation: CASSLSDQPQHF.